These T cell receptor beta chains were read from a single sample in a study of Ad26.COV2.S vaccination and SARS-CoV-2 variants. The repertoire was sequenced with immunoSEQ multiplex PCR; TCRdb's copy has only in-frame clones and lacks some. The sample includes about 220,000 clones, roughly 90% of them seen just once. Sample: peripheral blood, taken in a trial of Ad26.COV2.S vaccine versus placebo. These receptor sequences come from a person between 18 and 60 years old who received the Ad26.COV2.S COVID-19 vaccine or a placebo. Both conserved end residues are part of each CDR3. The D gene is left open where the match is weak. Clone sizes are given selectively: once, few, many, or a class where the clone is expanded.

few	TRBV6-4	TRBJ1-4	TRBD1	TGTGCCAGCCCCTCAGGGGGCGATGAAAAACTGTTTTTT	CASPSGGDEKLFF
-	TRBV5-7	TRBJ1-1	-	TGTGCCAGCAGCTTGGGGGACGAGAACACTGAAGCTTTCTTT	CASSLGDENTEAFF
-	TRBV19	TRBJ1-6	-	TGTGCCAGTAGTATCGTTAATTCACCCCTCCACTTT	CASSIVNSPLHF
-	TRBV3-1/TRBV3-2	TRBJ1-1	-	TGTGCCAGCAGCCAGTTGGGGCCGGGTCGGGGCACTGAAGCTTTCTTT	CASSQLGPGRGTEAFF
-	TRBV14	TRBJ2-7	-	TGTGCCAGCAGCCAATTATACGAGCAGTACTTC	CASSQLYEQYF
-	TRBV5-6	TRBJ1-1	-	TGTGCCAGCACGACAGTCAACACTGAAGCTTTCTTT	CASTTVNTEAFF
-	TRBV6-6	TRBJ1-5	-	TGTGCCAGCAGCCGATCCCCGACAGAACTTGATAGCAATCAGCCCCAGCATTTT	CASSRSPTELDSNQPQHF
-	TRBV6-5	TRBJ1-4	TRBD1	TGTGCCAGCAGCTCTTTCAGGGGGACTAATGAAAAACTGTTTTTT	CASSSFRGTNEKLFF
-	TRBV28	TRBJ2-5	TRBD1	TGTGCCAGCAGTTTGGGACAGGGAGAAGAGACCCAGTACTTC	CASSLGQGEETQYF
-	TRBV7-2	TRBJ2-1	TRBD2	TGTGCCAGCAGCTTAGCGCCAGCGGGAGCCTACAATGAGCAGTTCTTC	CASSLAPAGAYNEQFF
-	TRBV3-1/TRBV3-2	TRBJ2-5	-	TGTGCCAGCAGCCAAGGACGGGTGATCGAGACCCAGTACTTC	CASSQGRVIETQYF
-	TRBV7-2	TRBJ2-5	-	TGTGCCAGCAGCCCACCAATCCCCGCGGAGACCCAGTACTTC	CASSPPIPAETQYF
-	TRBV6-5	TRBJ1-1	-	TGTGCCAGCAAGGGGCTAGCTGGGAACACTGAAGCTTTCTTT	CASKGLAGNTEAFF